One T cell receptor beta chain is described in this entry. This sample is drawn from a study of control samples from healthy donors and cancer patients. CDR3 size: 16 residues. Germline CDR1 is LGHDT and CDR2 is YNNKEL (reference sequence). V was pared by 1 base and J by 6 bases, with 9 bases of the junction left unmatched. Sequenced by immunoSEQ multiplex PCR; TCRdb stores in-frame clones only, minus some. The sample has approximately 170,000 clones, more than 90% seen once; the top ten hold around 1.5%. The V gene is TRBV3-1 (or the pseudogene TRBV3-2), the J gene TRBJ2-1, with 7 bases matching TRBD2. The receptor was derived from a man aged 25 to 40 in good health. The material sequenced was blood. CDR3 nucleotide sequence: TGTGCCAGCAGCCAAGGTACGGGGGGAAAGGGCAATGAGCAGTTCTTC. Protein: CASSQGTGGKGNEQFF.